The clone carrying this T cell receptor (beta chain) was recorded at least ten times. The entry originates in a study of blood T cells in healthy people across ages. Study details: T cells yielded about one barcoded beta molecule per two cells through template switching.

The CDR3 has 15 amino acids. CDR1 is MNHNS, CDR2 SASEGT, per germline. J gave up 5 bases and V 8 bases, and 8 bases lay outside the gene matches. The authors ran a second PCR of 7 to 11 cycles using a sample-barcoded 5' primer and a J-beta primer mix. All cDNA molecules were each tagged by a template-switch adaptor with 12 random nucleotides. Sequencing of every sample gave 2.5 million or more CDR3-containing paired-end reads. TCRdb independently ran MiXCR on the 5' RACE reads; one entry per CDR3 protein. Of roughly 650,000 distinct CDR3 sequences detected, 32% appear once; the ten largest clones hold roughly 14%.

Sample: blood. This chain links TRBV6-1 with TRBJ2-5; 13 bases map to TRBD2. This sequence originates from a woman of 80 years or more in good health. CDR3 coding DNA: TGTGCCAGCCGGACTAGCGGGGGTGGAGGTGAGACCCAGTACTTC. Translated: CASRTSGGGGETQYF.